Below, one TCR beta chain is given with its context. Antigen specificity is unknown. ViraFEST expansion of antigen-specific CD4+ T cells with viral peptide pools preceded sequencing. Around day 10 of culture, CD4+ T cells were separated out. BNT162b2 vaccine or mRNA-1273 vaccine was given to participants in two doses. Some 2.1 million PBMC per well received 10 IU/ml IL-2 and approximately 10 ug/ml peptides in culture. IL-2 medium supplanted half the medium on days 3 and 7. These data come from a study of vaccination effects on CD4 cells after COVID-19. Whole-study results and caveats: In the study, convalescent patients were few, and early post-infection timepoints were absent. By a late point after vaccination, infection- and vaccine-induced clones had shrunk markedly through clonal contraction.

CDR1 and CDR2 from the germline V gene are KGHSH and LQKENI. The CDR3 loop spans 13 amino acids. V was pared by 5 bases and J by 2 bases, with 9 bases between. Assay: immunoSEQ multiplex PCR; the TCRdb copy retains only in-frame clones and omits some. The sample contains 50,000 to 65,000 clones, around four fifths of which appear only once. The chain joins TRBV18 to TRBJ1-1; TRBD1 is a possible D gene (5 bases). The specimen was CD4+ T cells from PBMCs cultured with HCoV-229E spike peptides, collected after COVID-19 vaccination. The source of this sequence is a human donor who received a COVID-19 vaccine. The CDR3 nucleotides read TGTGCCAGCTCAGCGACAGTTAACACTGAAGCTTTCTTT. As protein: CASSATVNTEAFF. The whole variable domain, remainder taken from reference TRBV18 and TRBJ1-1, is NAGVMQNPRHLVRRRGQEARLRCSPMKGHSHVYWYRQLPEEGLKFMVYLQKENIIDESGMPKERFSAEFPKEGPSILRIQQVVRGDSAAYFCASSATVNTEAFFGQGTRLTVV.